These 2 T cell receptor beta chains came from one sample sequenced in a study of cytomegalovirus exposure and HLA in healthy donors. In the PCR, 60 Vbeta and 13 Jbeta primers were used. The repertoire was sequenced with immunoSEQ multiplex PCR; TCRdb's copy has only in-frame clones and lacks some. This sample has approximately 190,000 clones, with 12% found just once. The sample comprised PBMCs. The receptors shown here come from a man over 45 in good health and CMV-seropositive.

V is TRBV7-9 and J is TRBJ2-2; 9 bases are a match to TRBD1. Germline V lookup: CDR1 SEHNR, CDR2 FQNEAQ (reference sequence). The CDR3 is 17 amino acids. With 4 bases clipped from V and 3 bases from J, the junction kept 9 bases outside the gene matches. The CDR3 nucleotides are TGTGCCAGCAGCTCCTTCGGGACAGGGTGGGACACCGGGGAGCTGTTTTTT. Translated, it gives CASSSFGTGWDTGELFF. The variable domain in full, completed from reference TRBV7-9 and TRBJ2-2, reads DTGVSQNPRHKITKRGQNVTFRCDPISEHNRLYWYRQTLGQGPEFLTYFQNEAQLEKSRLLSDRFSAERPKGSFSTLEIQRTEQGDSAMYLCASSSFGTGWDTGELFFGEGSRLTVL.

This clone has more than one count but fewer than ten. V usage is TRBV27 and J usage is TRBJ1-5; maybe TRBD1 (5 bases). The germline CDR1 and CDR2 sequences are MNHEY and SMNVEV (reference sequence). V was clipped by 2 bases and J by 2 bases, with 16 bases between them. The CDR3 loop spans 17 amino acids. The CDR3 nucleotides read TGTGCCAGCAGTTTAAAGTCAGGGCCCGGAGGCAATCAGCCCCAGCATTTT. This sequence encodes CASSLKSGPGGNQPQHF.